One and the same sample provided the 27 T cell receptor beta chains below, sequenced in a study of response to subunit inactivated influenza vaccine. TCRdb reanalysed the RT-PCR reads using MiXCR and keeps one entry per CDR3 protein. The data hold 200,000 to 300,000 distinct CDR3 sequences, with about 12% observed a single time. Sample: non-naive T cells sorted from PBMCs, taken roughly 15 days before vaccination. These receptors were obtained from a man aged 50 or older who received an inactivated influenza vaccine.

The chain links TRBV2 to TRBJ2-1; tentative D call: TRBD1 (6 bases). V lost 2 bases, J lost 6 bases, and 17 bases lay in between. Germline V gives CDR1 SNHLY, CDR2 FYNNEI. This CDR3 has 16 amino acids. The CDR3 protein is CASSELGGRSGNEQFF. The CDR3 DNA follows: TGTGCCAGCAGTGAATTAGGGGGAAGGTCAGGCAATGAGCAGTTCTTC.

This clonotype was seen ten or more times. The V gene is TRBV12-3 or TRBV12-4, the J gene TRBJ2-6; D is uncertain. The CDR3 totals 16 residues. V was pared by 2 bases and J by 2 bases, with 10 bases between. The CDR3 protein is CASSLRGSTGANVLTF. Written as DNA, the CDR3 is TGTGCCAGCAGTTTAAGAGGCTCGACTGGGGCCAACGTCCTGACTTTC.

This clonotype was seen more than once but under ten times. The chain employs TRBV12-3 or TRBV12-4 and TRBJ2-3, with D uncertain. The CDR3 consists of 14 residues. Trimming removed 7 bases at V and 1 base at J, with 12 bases between. CDR3 nucleotide sequence: TGTGCCAGCACTCCCGCGACTGGCACAGATACGCAGTATTTT. Its translation: CASTPATGTDTQYF.

This clonotype was counted only a few times. This chain links TRBV7-2 with TRBJ2-5; maybe TRBD2 (5 bases). Germline CDR1 is SGHTA and CDR2 is FQGNSA. V was clipped by 4 bases and J by 4 bases, with 13 bases between them. This CDR3 has 14 amino acids. The CDR3 protein is CASSWNRRRETQYF. As DNA, the CDR3 is TGTGCCAGCAGCTGGAATCGGAGGCGAGAGACCCAGTACTTC.

This clonotype was seen a handful of times. This chain uses TRBV6-5 with TRBJ1-6, with TRBD1 identical over 10 bases. J was trimmed by 8 bases and V by 0 bases; bases with no gene match: 1. This CDR3 is 15 amino acids long. The V gene's germline CDR1 is MNHEY and CDR2 SVGAGI. CDR3 loop: CASSYSGQGDSPLHF. The CDR3 DNA reads TGTGCCAGCAGTTACTCCGGACAGGGGGATTCACCCCTCCACTTT.

This chain connects TRBV20-1 to TRBJ1-4, with 7 bases matching TRBD1. Trimming took 3 bases from V and 6 from J; bases not matched to a gene: 4. Germline values: CDR1 DFQATT, CDR2 SNEGSKA (reference sequence). CDR3 length equals 13 residues. CDR3 nucleotide sequence: TGCAGTGCTAGGACAGGGTACGATGAAAAACTGTTTTTT. This codes for CSARTGYDEKLFF.

The sample holds a few counts of this clonotype. This rearrangement joins TRBV25-1 to TRBJ2-5; TRBD2 agrees at 13 bases. CDR1 and CDR2 from the germline V gene are MGHDK and SYGVNS. The CDR3 runs to 16 residues. With V trimmed by 4 bases and J by 4 bases, 6 bases remained unmatched. The CDR3 DNA is TGTGCCAGCAGTGTTGGGACTAGCGGGATGCGAGAGACCCAGTACTTC. This translates into CASSVGTSGMRETQYF.

This clonotype was seen a few times. The chain has TRBV18 and TRBJ1-1; a weak D match, TRBD1 (5 bases). The CDR3 sequence is 13 residues long. The germline V and J ends were trimmed by 6 bases and 0 bases, with 8 bases remaining between them. Germline V gives CDR1 KGHSH, CDR2 LQKENI. CDR3 residues: CASSTDMNTEAFF. The CDR3 nucleotides read TGTGCCAGCTCGACGGACATGAACACTGAAGCTTTCTTT.

The V and J genes are TRBV10-3 and TRBJ2-2; no clear D gene. The CDR3 spans 11 residues. Trimming cost V 6 bases and J 4 bases, with 3 bases left between them. CDR1 and CDR2 from the germline V gene are ENHRY and SYGVKD. The CDR3 protein is CAISSTGELFF. In DNA, the CDR3 is TGTGCCATCAGCAGCACCGGGGAGCTGTTTTTT.

This clonotype was observed a handful of times. This chain connects TRBV5-1 to TRBJ2-3, with TRBD2 matching 15 bases. V lost 0 bases and J lost 4; bases outside the gene matches: 0. The germline gives CDR1 SGHRS, CDR2 YFSETQ. The CDR3 extends over 16 amino acids. For the CDR3, the DNA is TGCGCCAGCAGCTTGGGGACTAGCGGGGGGGCAGATACGCAGTATTTT. This encodes CASSLGTSGGADTQYF.

The chain couples TRBV20-1 to TRBJ1-1, with D unresolved. The CDR3 sequence is 14 residues long. The V end lost 3 bases, the J end lost 5 bases, and 16 bases lay between the germline ends. Germline assignment: CDR1 DFQATT and CDR2 SNEGSKA (reference sequence). This CDR3 reads CSASVGSRTTEAFF. The CDR3, as DNA: TGCAGTGCTAGTGTAGGGAGCCGAACGACTGAAGCTTTCTTT.

This clonotype was seen at least ten times. The chain employs TRBV5-1 and TRBJ2-1, with 13 positions matching TRBD2. Germline CDR1 is SGHRS and CDR2 is YFSETQ. The CDR3 sequence is 14 residues long. Trimming at V came to 5 bases and at J to 9 bases, leaving 5 bases not matched to a gene. The CDR3 region is CASRPGTSGAEQFF. The CDR3 DNA follows: TGCGCCAGCAGGCCCGGGACTAGCGGGGCTGAGCAGTTCTTC.

The chain uses TRBV28 and TRBJ2-7, with D unresolved. There are 12 residues in the CDR3. CDR1 MDHEN and CDR2 SYDVKM come from the germline V gene. Trimming took off 6 bases at V and 6 bases at J, with 12 bases between the two ends. CDR3 DNA sequence: TGTGCCAGCAGCCCTCATCCGGCCGAGCAGTACTTC. It encodes CASSPHPAEQYF.

The J gene is TRBJ1-2, the V gene TRBV6-1; D is unresolved. Germline V gives CDR1 MNHNS, CDR2 SASEGT. V was clipped by 6 bases and J by 7 bases, with 9 bases between them. This CDR3 contains 11 residues. The CDR3 loop reads CASSFRGGYTF. CDR3 nucleotide sequence: TGTGCCAGCAGCTTTCGAGGTGGCTACACCTTC.

This chain joins TRBV4-2 and TRBJ2-2; 8 bases line up with TRBD1. The CDR3 loop spans 15 amino acids. Germline CDR1 and CDR2: LGHNA and YNFKEQ. With V trimmed by 0 bases and J by 4 bases, 1 base remained unmatched. Here the CDR3 reads CASSQDRGRTGELFF. CDR3 nucleotides: TGTGCCAGCAGCCAAGACAGGGGGCGCACCGGGGAGCTGTTTTTT.

This clonotype was seen only a few times. The CDR3 DNA sequence: TGCGCCAGCAGCTCGGACAGCAACACTGAAGCTTTCTTT. This codes for CASSSDSNTEAFF. The chain employs TRBV5-1 and TRBJ1-1, with D perhaps TRBD1 (6 bases). Trimming left V 3 bases short and J 2 bases short, with 8 bases between. The germline V gene has CDR1 SGHRS and CDR2 YFSETQ. This CDR3 has 13 residues.

Many counts were recorded for this clonotype. The chain carries TRBV12-3 or TRBV12-4 and TRBJ1-6; unclear D gene. This CDR3 is 15 amino acids long. V dropped 5 bases and J dropped 0 bases, with 8 bases sitting between them. The CDR3 DNA is TGTGCCAGCAGTCGGGGAGTCTCCTATAATTCACCCCTCCACTTT. Its protein is CASSRGVSYNSPLHF.

The table lists this clonotype with many counts. The rearrangement links TRBV5-5 to TRBJ2-5; D might be TRBD2 (5 bases). The V gene lost 3 bases and the J gene lost 3 bases, with 12 bases spanning the gap. Germline values: CDR1 SGHKS, CDR2 YYEKEE (reference sequence). CDR3 length: 14 residues. CDR3 residues: CASSSTTREETQYF. The CDR3, as DNA: TGTGCCAGCAGCTCGACTACGCGAGAAGAGACCCAGTACTTC.

This clonotype was observed a handful of times. In DNA, the CDR3 is TGTGCCAGCAGCCGAGAAGCTACAGGGGGAAAGCCCCAGCATTTT. This translates into CASSREATGGKPQHF. The chain has TRBV4-2 and TRBJ1-5; 8 bases match TRBD1. Germline loops: CDR1 LGHNA, CDR2 YNFKEQ. The ends lost 4 bases at V and 8 bases at J; junction bases unmatched: 10. CDR3 length: 15 residues.

This clonotype was recorded a few times. A junction end diverges from the germline sequence, so it may reflect a read error. V and J are TRBV20-1 and TRBJ2-5, with unresolved D. The CDR3 runs to 10 residues. Germline V gene sequence: CDR1 DFQATT, CDR2 SNEGSKA (reference sequence). The CDR3 nucleotides are TGCAGTGCTAGGAAAGAGACCCAGCACTTC. This encodes CSARKETQHF.

This clonotype was picked up many times. The chain combines TRBV15 with TRBJ2-1; the match to TRBD2 covers 7 bases. V lost 0 bases, J lost 2 bases, and 4 bases stayed unmatched. In germline, CDR1 is LNHNV, CDR2 YYDKDF (reference sequence). The CDR3 consists of 16 residues. CDR3 DNA: TGTGCCACCAGCAGAGATCCGGGGGGTCCCTACAATGAGCAGTTCTTC. Protein: CATSRDPGGPYNEQFF.

The rearrangement joins TRBV4-3 to TRBJ2-1; 10 bases align to TRBD2. Germline trimming cut 0 bases from V and 10 bases from J; bases unmatched to any gene: 3. The germline V gene encodes CDR1 LGHNA and CDR2 YSLEER. CDR3 length: 14 amino acids. The DNA of the CDR3 is TGCGCCAGCAGCCAAGATGGTAGCGGGGGGGAGCAGTTCTTC. Its translation: CASSQDGSGGEQFF.

The sample holds a few counts of this clonotype. The V and J genes are TRBV6-1 and TRBJ2-7; D is tentatively TRBD1 or TRBD2 (5 bases each). Trimming shortened V by 5 bases and J by 2 bases, and 16 bases separated the two germline ends. CDR3 length: 15 residues. The germline V gene encodes CDR1 MNHNS and CDR2 SASEGT. The CDR3, as DNA: TGTGCCAGCAGTCCCCCTGGGGGACCCGCCTACGAGCAGTACTTC. Translation: CASSPPGGPAYEQYF.

The rearrangement uses TRBV4-2 and TRBJ2-1; possibly TRBD2 for D (6 bases). The CDR3 length is 15 residues. The V end lost 4 bases, the J end lost 6 bases, and 16 bases lay between the germline ends. The germline V gene encodes CDR1 LGHNA and CDR2 YNFKEQ. CDR3 nucleotides: TGTGCCAGCAGCCCCGGGCTAGCGAAACCCAATGAGCAGTTCTTC. It specifies CASSPGLAKPNEQFF.

V gene TRBV2 combines with J gene TRBJ1-1; 9 positions agree with TRBD1. The junction had 8 bases not matched to a gene; V was cut back by 6 bases and J by 0 bases. In germline, CDR1 is SNHLY, CDR2 FYNNEI. The CDR3 loop spans 16 amino acids. Written as DNA, the CDR3 is TGTGCCAGCAGGATTTACCGGGACAGGGTGAACACTGAAGCTTTCTTT. This translates into CASRIYRDRVNTEAFF.

This clonotype was counted ten times or more. V gene TRBV20-1 combines with J gene TRBJ2-7; D gene ambiguous. Germline V gives CDR1 DFQATT, CDR2 SNEGSKA (reference sequence). Trimming stripped 6 bases from V and 3 bases from J, with 18 bases between. The CDR3 consists of 14 residues. Written as DNA, the CDR3 is TGCAGTGCCATCTACCTCCGCGGATACTACGAGCAGTACTTC. It specifies CSAIYLRGYYEQYF.

The chain recombines TRBV20-1 with TRBJ2-2, with 7 bases lining up with TRBD2. CDR1 and CDR2 (germline): DFQATT, SNEGSKA (reference sequence). With 3 bases clipped from V and 7 bases from J, the junction kept 8 bases outside the gene matches. The CDR3 covers 14 residues. The CDR3, as DNA: TGCAGTGCTAGCGGGAGGAGTTATGGCGGGGAGCTGTTTTTT. Its translation is CSASGRSYGGELFF.